One and the same sample provided the 7 T cell receptor beta chains below, sequenced in a study of human T cells and chemical hapten exposure. Indicated treatment: therapeutic diphenylcyclopropenone sensitization with weekly scalp DPC. Within the library, unique molecular identifiers were attached to each individual cDNA molecule. MiXCR, run by TCRdb on the reads, gives a single entry per CDR3 protein. The sample consists of several thousand distinct CDR3 sequences, 49% of them appearing once. The sequencing used whole blood, collected before DPC sensitization or 2, 6, or about 24 weeks after (not recorded which). The receptors originated from an adult with alopecia areata. Some clones in this sample may be carry-over from other donors' samples. This table probably holds off-target reads from a library built for another chain.

In this sample, this clonotype turned up a few times. The gene calls are TRBV28 and TRBJ1-3; no reliable D call. Trimming pared 6 bases from V and 0 bases from J, leaving 9 bases between. The CDR3 is 14 amino acids. Germline CDR1 is MDHEN and CDR2 is SYDVKM. This CDR3 is CASSRPSSGNTIYF. CDR3 nucleotide sequence: TGTGCCAGCAGCCGGCCCAGCTCTGGAAACACCATATATTTT.

This sequence joins TRBV7-2 and TRBJ2-4; D call uncertain. The V end was cut by 6 bases, the J end by 0 bases, with 15 bases between. Germline CDR1 is SGHTA and CDR2 is FQGNSA. CDR3 size: 16 residues. CDR3 loop: CASRRPGDVAKNIQYF. For the CDR3, the DNA is TGTGCCAGCAGGCGACCAGGAGACGTAGCCAAAAACATTCAGTACTTC.

The chain combines TRBV29-1 with TRBJ2-5; 11 bases agree with TRBD1. The length of the CDR3 is 13 residues. The germline V gene has CDR1 SQVTM and CDR2 ANQGSEA. Trimming removed 6 bases from V and 4 bases from J; junction bases left unmatched: 4. CDR3 coding DNA: TGCAGCGTGGGACAGGGGGTGATAGAGACCCAGTACTTC. Its protein product is CSVGQGVIETQYF.

This chain links TRBV10-1 with TRBJ2-3, with D uncertain. This CDR3 spans 18 amino acids. Germline lookup yields CDR1 WNHNN and CDR2 SYGVQD (reference sequence). Between the trimmed V and J ends, which lost 3 bases and 2 bases, there was a span of 21 bases. The CDR3: CASSDNREKGTDTDTQYF. The CDR3 DNA reads TGCGCCAGCAGTGACAACAGAGAAAAGGGTACCGACACAGATACGCAGTATTTT.

The CDR3 spells CSASEDRGGQETQYF. The CDR3 DNA follows: TGCAGTGCTAGCGAGGACAGGGGGGGCCAAGAGACCCAGTACTTC. The chain couples TRBV20-1 to TRBJ2-5, with 10 nucleotides matching TRBD1. The ends lost 3 bases at V and 1 base at J; junction bases unmatched: 5. This CDR3 has 15 residues. The germline V gene encodes CDR1 DFQATT and CDR2 SNEGSKA (reference sequence).

DNA for the CDR3: TGCAGTGGGTCACAGACTAGCACAGATACGCAGTATTTT. Translated: CSGSQTSTDTQYF. J is TRBJ2-3 and V is TRBV20-1, with D unresolved. CDR3 length equals 13 residues. Trimming took off 7 bases at V and 0 bases at J, with 11 bases between the two ends. Germline loops: CDR1 DFQATT, CDR2 SNEGSKA (reference sequence).

The gene calls are TRBV3-1 and TRBJ2-1; 10 nucleotides match TRBD1. Germline CDR1 reads LGHDT; CDR2 reads YNNKEL (reference sequence). This CDR3 spans 14 amino acids. The ends lost 4 bases at V and 10 bases at J; junction bases unmatched: 7. CDR3 residues: CASSPGQGPVEQFF. CDR3 in DNA: TGTGCCAGCAGCCCGGGACAGGGGCCGGTGGAGCAGTTCTTC.